This TCR beta chain emerged from a study of OX40 agonist ivuxolimab in advanced cancers. Study-wide background: Participants, approximately 80% male, averaged roughly 55 years of age, ranging from 23 to 79.

This CDR3 region has 13 residues. The germline V and J ends were trimmed by 7 bases and 4 bases, with 11 bases remaining between them. Germline CDR1 is MDHEN and CDR2 is SYDVKM. TCRdb's copy holds only in-frame clones and misses some; the assay was immunoSEQ multiplex PCR. The sample lists 53,000 or so clones; about 88% were seen once. The material sequenced was CD4+ or CD8+ T cells sorted from blood, taken in a trial of the OX40 agonist ivuxolimab. This clonotype was sampled from an adult with an advanced solid tumor such as melanoma, head and neck, liver or kidney cancer. The rearrangement uses TRBV28 and TRBJ1-5; the D is unclear. CDR3 protein: CASNWAGNQPQHF. CDR3 bases: TGTGCCAGCAACTGGGCAGGAAATCAGCCCCAGCATTTT.